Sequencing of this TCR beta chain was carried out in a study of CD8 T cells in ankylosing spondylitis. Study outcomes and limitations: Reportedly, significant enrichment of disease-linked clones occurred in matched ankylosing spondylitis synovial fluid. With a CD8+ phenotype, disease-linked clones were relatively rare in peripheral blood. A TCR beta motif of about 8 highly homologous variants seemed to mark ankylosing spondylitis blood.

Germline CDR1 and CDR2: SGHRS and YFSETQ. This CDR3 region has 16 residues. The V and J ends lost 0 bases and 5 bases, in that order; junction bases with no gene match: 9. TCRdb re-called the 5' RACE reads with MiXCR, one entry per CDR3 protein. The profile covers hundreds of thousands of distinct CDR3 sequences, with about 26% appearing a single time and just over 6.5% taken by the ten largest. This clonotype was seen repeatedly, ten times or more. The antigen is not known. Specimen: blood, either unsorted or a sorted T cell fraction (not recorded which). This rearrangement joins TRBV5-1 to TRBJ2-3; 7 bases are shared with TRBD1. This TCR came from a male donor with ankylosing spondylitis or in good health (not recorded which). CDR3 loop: CASSLAEGTDLDTQYF. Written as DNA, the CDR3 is TGCGCCAGCAGCTTGGCCGAGGGGACAGACTTAGATACGCAGTATTTT.